The source of this T cell receptor beta chain is a study of blood T cell repertoires in COVID-19. At the level of the study: The United States, Italy and Spain provided the acute and convalescent COVID-19 samples. PBMCs, B-cell-depleted T cells, or T cells were the source of the cDNA or gDNA that made up the material.

Trimming at V came to 5 bases and at J to 3 bases, leaving 6 bases not matched to a gene. Germline CDR1 is MGHRA and CDR2 is YSYEKL. The CDR3 is 14 residues long. Study processing details: How many nucleated cells were present was estimated from reference gene primer amplification. Only in-frame clones appear in the TCRdb table, and some are missing; sequencing was by immunoSEQ multiplex PCR. That table furnishes V, J and clone size, whereas the DNA furnished D and trimming. The table shows some 250,000 clones, with 80% to 85% occurring only once. The clonotype was recovered from a woman aged 60 to 75 with active or convalescent COVID-19. The rearrangement uses TRBV4-1 and TRBJ2-7; 8 positions agree with TRBD1. What was sequenced was peripheral blood. Written as DNA, the CDR3 is TGCGCCAGCAGCGCTACGACAGGGGTCTACGAGCAGTACTTC. Its protein product is CASSATTGVYEQYF.